This TCR beta chain was captured by sequencing in a study of cytomegalovirus exposure and HLA in healthy donors (dated by TCRdb to 2016 to 2017). About the study as a whole: In an earlier analysis of some 610 of the donors, roughly 300 Gb of sequence data and approximately 100 million unique TCR beta sequences from roughly 200 million T cells were reported. In an earlier analysis of 500 to 650 of the donors, high-throughput TCR beta sequencing was used to judge whether each TCR beta V gene segment behaved as functional or pseudogenic. In addition to the first cohort of hundreds of subjects, a separate validation cohort of about 120 different subjects was used. About five DR-DQ haplotypes were treated as single units for association and clustering because of strong linkage in the cohort. Typing coverage differed by locus: A, B, C, DRB1 and DQB1 were typed in about 629-640 donors, DQA1 in about 500, DPA1 in around 610, and DPB1 in about 450. High-throughput TCR immunosequencing, statistical association of individual TCRs with disease status, and machine learning were combined to predict cytomegalovirus infection status. On average, roughly 250,000 unique TCR beta nucleotide sequences were sequenced per donor among a few hundred genotyped donors of the cohort, with 15% to 20% of those sequences being non-productive. Class I and class II HLA loci were covered by the typing at four-digit resolution. Donor age, sex, ethnicity and CMV serostatus were collected together with the repertoire data. Every repertoire in the discovery cohort had been generated on one and the same sequencing platform. An early release covering roughly 640 HLA-typed donors comprised roughly 300 gigabases of sequencing data and 85 million to 100 million unique TCR sequences. A later genetic analysis took genome-wide SNP genotypes for about 65% of the 666 donors and used that subset as a discovery cohort. A later analysis re-analyzed previously published TCR beta repertoires from 500 to 700 donors and added high-resolution HLA genotyping to study TCR occurrence patterns. The later analysis used no new phenotypic data to find candidate immune exposures, relying instead on TCR beta sequences and their occurrence across donors. The study used immunosequencing to profile the T cell repertoires of more than 650 subjects and linked those repertoires to cytomegalovirus serostatus. The study was designed to test whether signatures of past pathogen exposure could be identified by cataloging public T cell receptors. Of the 300 to 400 genotyped donors, 65% to 90% fell in the genetic ancestry cluster associated with self-reported Caucasian donors.

In total, 666 healthy bone marrow donors made up the cohort. Cohort members were all nominally healthy when sampled, although unrecorded immune exposures were likely present. The donor was CMV seronegative and was included in the group of under 450 seronegative cohort members. Each donor provided a peripheral blood sample, and peripheral blood mononuclear cells were used for TCR beta sequencing. The Qiagen DNeasy Blood Extraction Kit was used to extract genomic DNA from the blood cell samples. Libraries were built with the immunoSEQ multiplex PCR assay. For the multiplex PCR, a mixture combining 60 forward primers for TCR Vbeta segments and 13 reverse primers for TCR Jbeta segments was used. The CDR3 region of rearranged TCR beta genes was amplified from genomic DNA by a multiplex PCR assay. Amplified TCR beta libraries were sequenced as 87-base-pair reads on the Illumina HiSeq System. The original methods were these. A later analysis counted 75 million to 100 million unique TCR beta chains across the 666 repertoires, and about 10 million of these chains were shared by at least two donors. Raw reads were error-corrected and collapsed into unique sequences with a nearest-neighbor algorithm that merged closely related sequences to remove PCR and sequencing errors. V, D and J gene segments were assigned by aligning CDR3 sequences to IMGT reference sequences. For a sequence to be retained, a match of at least six nucleotides was required to both a V gene segment and a J gene segment. A rearrangement was called productive if the CDR3 had no stop codons and remained in frame with V and J, and every other rearrangement was called non-productive. CDR3 was defined according to IMGT convention as the region running from the second conserved V-encoded cysteine to the conserved J-encoded phenylalanine. Sequences without an unambiguous match to a single V gene segment were excluded from the earlier analysis of about 630 of the donors. An earlier analysis of 587 of the donors called V segments functional above 56.7% productive rearrangements and segregating when the between-donor standard deviation exceeded 5%. A statistical classification framework was built to diagnose cytomegalovirus status from the catalog of TCR beta chain sequences. In a later analysis, TCR nucleotide sequences were compared against IMGT/GENE-DB human TR gene sequences so that V and J genes could be assigned. The TCRdist pipeline was used in a later analysis to assign CDR3 sequences and most-parsimonious VDJ recombination scenarios. In a later analysis, every TCR beta chain was defined by the combination of its CDR3 amino acid sequence and its V-gene family, and reads without a unique V-gene family were dropped. To address suspected cross-contamination and a sequencing artifact, a later analysis removed roughly 640 highly shared, low-generation-probability nucleotide sequences. In a later analysis, a clonal expansion index for each public chain was calculated from normalized within-repertoire ranks of inferred template counts. Generation probabilities in a later analysis came from a VDJ recombination model fitted to out-of-frame rearrangements, and those results were checked against IGoR. In a later analysis, TCR-TCR, TCR-HLA and TCR-CMV co-occurrence was scored with hypergeometric tests, and a repertoire-size bias correction was applied to TCR pairs. A later analysis estimated false discovery rates by permuting HLA or CMV assignments 20 times. In a later analysis, co-occurring TCRs were grouped with DBSCAN, and TCRdist sequence similarity was added when clustering was performed within HLA-allele-positive subsets. Repertoires with fewer than 30,000 or more than 120,000 public chains, plus five repertoires with anomalous nucleotide sharing, were excluded from co-occurrence clustering. As stored in TCRdb, this immuneACCESS dataset retains in-frame rearrangements with V and J assigned. A fraction of the clones does not appear; measured against another copy, unresolved V genes explain less than half of the discrepancy, and the remainder lacks a known reason. The V and J calls and the clone size are those of that table, but D and trimming were determined from the DNA. This sample gives 100,000 or so clones in total; 75% to 85% of them show up just once. The ten largest clonotypes hold 5% to 6.5% of the sample.

V is reduced by 3 bases and J by 4 bases, leaving a spacing of 13 bases between them. Via the germline V gene (reference sequence), CDR1 is MNHEY and CDR2 SMNVEV. Spanning cysteine to phenylalanine, the CDR3 consists of 14 amino acids. Kept here is only the CDR3 DNA, which spans 42 bases and is read in frame from base 1. To note about this clone: Its antigen is currently not known. No base quality values were provided; no much bigger clone lies one nucleotide off.

Overall results and qualifications from the work: Because counts were too low, 15 to 20 rarely observed V segments, including chromosome 9 orphons, were left out of the earlier analysis of approximately 500 of the donors. Assigning TCR associations to individual alleles was difficult when HLA alleles, especially DR and DQ, strongly co-occurred. In the study, about 150 TCR beta chains were listed as associated with cytomegalovirus. A later genetic analysis reported fewer N-insertions in productive TCRs among donors in an Asian-associated ancestry cluster than the roughly 620-donor mean. Roughly uniform sequencing depth across donors was assumed in presence/absence analyses, although this assumption may not hold. The authors suggested that the approach could potentially be extended to other disease states and immunological phenotypes. In a later genetic analysis, a missense DCLRE1C variant was associated with V-gene and J-gene trimming of TCR beta chains, and the association was replicated in an independent cohort. At a false discovery rate of 0.05, a later analysis linked under 20,000 TCR beta sequences to specific HLA alleles. Linkage disequilibrium might explain the correlated functional status among segregating V segments, but an unknown experimental factor could not be ruled out. A later analysis reported that several top co-occurrence clusters appeared linked to parvovirus B19, influenza, CMV and Epstein-Barr virus. A further reported finding was that TCR beta sequences accurately predicted the HLA-A and HLA-B alleles for most subjects in the first cohort. For the cohort, immune exposure information was limited to CMV serostatus. In a later analysis, HLA-associated TCR beta chains showed more clonal expansion and lower generation probabilities than non-associated chains that were equally common. HLA typing was unavailable for some donors at each locus, so association tests used only the typed subset. A cluster of highly shared sequence variants was judged likely to represent a technical artifact of the sequencing pipeline. This cohort had only TCR beta chains sequenced, and the lack of alpha or paired-chain data limited which features could be detected. The 87-base-pair reads could not distinguish some IMGT-functional V segments, including TRBV6-2 and TRBV6-3, so those segments were excluded. Most CMV-associated TCR beta chains appeared to be HLA-restricted in a later analysis, and the HLA associations seemed to be driven largely by CMV exposure. Cytomegalovirus status was reported to be diagnosed by the classifier with high specificity and sensitivity in both the original and validation cohorts. In a later analysis, the rate of TCR association differed among HLA loci, with DRB1 alleles having the most associated TCRs and HLA-C alleles having the fewest. In vitro tests confirmed that a few of the cytomegalovirus-associated TCR beta chains recognize cytomegalovirus antigens. Most TCR sequences were seen in very few donors, while some public TCRs were found in many individuals. An earlier analysis of around 500 of the donors showed that most TCR beta V segments appeared in productive rearrangements either about 87% or about 30% of the time, which broadly matched IMGT annotations.

The rearrangement combines TRBV27 with TRBJ2-7; TRBD1 might be the D gene, on 5 matching bases. Sequenced material: PBMCs. The clonotype was recovered from a man aged 18 to 29 in good health and CMV-seronegative. The CDR3 reads as follows: CASSFGRAGYEQYF. In nucleotides, the sequence is TGTGCCAGCAGTTTCGGCAGGGCCGGATACGAGCAGTACTTC.